This T cell receptor beta chain was observed in a study of blood T cell repertoires in COVID-19. As for the study in general: Material from acute and convalescent COVID-19 was sourced from the United States, Italy and Spain.

Participants were aged roughly 18 to 89 years from around 26 US areas. Recovered status in Cohort 3 required two negative PCRs, clearance, or symptom resolution. Authors' data handling: Amplification of reference gene primers was used by the study to estimate nucleated cell counts. Produced via immunoSEQ multiplex PCR; TCRdb's table is partial and in-frame only. V, J and clone size were drawn from that table, and D and trimming were deduced from the DNA. The sample has hundreds of thousands of clones, around 89% seen once. The sequence was collected from a woman aged 25 to 39 who had recovered from COVID-19. Sequencing used PBMCs or T cells enriched from blood (not recorded which).

CDR3 amino acids: CASSLGTGGVDTEAFF. In DNA, the CDR3 is TGTGCCAGCAGCTTAGGGACAGGGGGCGTCGACACTGAAGCTTTCTTT. The gene calls are TRBV7-6 and TRBJ1-1; TRBD1 aligns across 11 bases. The CDR3 runs to 16 residues. Losses at the gene ends were 1 base for V and 3 bases for J; bases not matched to a gene: 4. Germline loops: CDR1 SGHVS, CDR2 FNYEAQ.